This T cell receptor (beta chain) stems from a study of T cell responses to AZD1222 COVID-19 vaccine. With 1 base clipped from V and 2 bases from J, the junction kept 5 bases outside the gene matches. Looked up from germline, CDR1 is KGHDR and CDR2 is SFDVKD. This CDR3 contains 18 residues. Measured with immunoSEQ multiplex PCR; TCRdb has only the in-frame clones, and not every one. This table has about 84,000 clones, 80% to 90% appearing once. V and J are TRBV24-1 and TRBJ2-3; TRBD2 matches 13 bases. The TCR was taken from an adult who received the AZD1222 COVID-19 vaccine. The material sequenced was peripheral blood, taken 28 days after the second AZD1222 dose. The CDR3 nucleotides read TGTGCCACCAGTGATTTAACCGGGACTAGCGGGAACACAGATACGCAGTATTTT. Translation: CATSDLTGTSGNTDTQYF.